This T cell receptor beta chain was identified in a study of PD-1 blockade in classical Hodgkin lymphoma. Measured with immunoSEQ multiplex PCR; TCRdb has only the in-frame clones, and not every one. The sample carries about 84,000 clones, about 89% recorded once. Each of the patients experienced relapse following autologous stem cell transplantation, and their brentuximab vedotin exposure differed. Patients had relapsed/refractory classical Hodgkin lymphoma with complete response, partial response or progressive disease as best response. Findings and limits, study-wide: Reported baseline diversity: healthy donors highest, relapsed/refractory patients lowest. Whoever responded completely had baseline diversity much like that seen in newly diagnosed patients. CD4+ TCR diversity, unlike CD8+, climbed significantly by C4D1.

This CDR3 has 12 residues. Germline V gene lookup returns CDR1 KGHSH and CDR2 LQKENI. V gave up 3 bases and J gave up 8 bases, with 8 bases separating them. To note about this clone: Its specificity is unknown.

V is TRBV18 and J is TRBJ1-5; D call uncertain. The sample was peripheral blood mononuclear cells (PBMCs), taken at baseline. The sequence derives from a human donor with classical Hodgkin lymphoma. The CDR3 coding sequence is TGTGCCAGCTCACCGGACGGCAAGCCCCAGCATTTT. It codes for CASSPDGKPQHF.